What follows are 21 T cell receptor beta chains derived from one specimen sequenced in a study of vaccination effects on CD4 cells after COVID-19. The antigens for these receptors are not known. Viral peptide pools were used in the ViraFEST assay to expand antigen-specific CD4+ T cells, and sequencing came afterward. Around day 10 of culture, CD4+ T cells were separated out. Of the BNT162b2 and mRNA-1273 vaccines, participants received two doses of one or the other. Generated by immunoSEQ multiplex PCR, the TCRdb table keeps only in-frame clones and is missing some. The table lists about 33,000 clones, around 82% of them singletons. The starting material was CD4+ T cells from PBMCs cultured with HCoV-NL63 spike peptides, obtained after COVID-19 vaccination. Every receptor here comes from a human donor who received a COVID-19 vaccine. Some clones in this sample may be carry-over from other donors' samples.

This CDR3 reads CASRGDTEAFF. The CDR3, as DNA: TGTGCCAGCAGGGGTGACACTGAAGCTTTCTTT. The chain combines TRBV25-1 with TRBJ1-1; no clear D. The CDR3 runs 11 residues. Germline CDR1 MGHDK, CDR2 SYGVNS. V was shortened by 6 bases and J by 3 bases, with 5 bases between the two germline ends.

The chain uses TRBV6-5 and TRBJ2-5; TRBD1 might be the D (5 bases). V lost 6 bases and J 0 bases, leaving 11 bases between the germline ends. Germline-derived CDR1 and CDR2 are MNHEY and SVGAGI. This CDR3 comprises 14 residues. For the CDR3, the DNA is TGTGCCAGCAGGGTCAGGGTTTACCAAGAGACCCAGTACTTC. Translated: CASRVRVYQETQYF.

The rearrangement uses TRBV19 and TRBJ1-5; possibly TRBD1 for D (5 bases). Trimming took 6 bases from V and 6 from J, leaving 15 bases between them. Germline CDR1 reads LNHDA; CDR2 reads SQIVND (reference sequence). There are 14 residues in the CDR3. CDR3 nucleotide sequence: TGTGCCAGTAGACCCACAGGTCTGATTCAGCCCCAGCATTTT. Protein: CASRPTGLIQPQHF.

The rearrangement links TRBV29-1 to TRBJ1-2; D might be TRBD1 (6 bases). Between the trimmed V and J ends, which lost 2 bases and 4 bases, there was a span of 17 bases. In germline, CDR1 is SQVTM, CDR2 ANQGSEA. This CDR3 spans 15 amino acids. The CDR3 DNA is TGCAGCGTTGAATTGGGGGCAGACTTGTTCTATGGCTACACCTTC. Its protein product is CSVELGADLFYGYTF.

The rearrangement uses TRBV4-1 and TRBJ2-3; D not resolved. With 0 bases removed from V and 2 bases from J, the gap between germline ends came to 15 bases. This CDR3 comprises 17 residues. Germline values: CDR1 MGHRA, CDR2 YSYEKL. The CDR3 coding sequence is TGCGCCAGCAGCCAAGATGAGTCAGCGTCGGCCACAGATACGCAGTATTTT. Translated: CASSQDESASATDTQYF.

J is TRBJ1-4 and V is TRBV6-5; possible D gene TRBD1, 6 bases. V lost 5 bases and J lost 5, with 15 bases in between. Per the germline V gene, CDR1 is MNHEY and CDR2 is SVGAGI. The CDR3 loop spans 15 amino acids. This CDR3 reads CASSLMGAWNEKLFF. CDR3 DNA sequence: TGTGCCAGCAGTCTTATGGGGGCTTGGAATGAAAAACTGTTTTTT.

This chain joins TRBV2 and TRBJ1-1; D gene uncertain. The CDR3 has 13 residues. V was cut by 4 bases and J by 0 bases, with 6 bases left in between. Per germline, CDR1 SNHLY and CDR2 FYNNEI. The CDR3 DNA is TGTGCCAGCAGTGGGACGGTGAACACTGAAGCTTTCTTT. It encodes CASSGTVNTEAFF.

The chain joins TRBV11-3 to TRBJ1-1; D is unclear. V lost 5 bases, J lost 3 bases, and 22 bases lay in between. CDR3 length: 17 amino acids. Germline V gene sequence: CDR1 SGHNT, CDR2 YENEEA. CDR3 protein: CASSRGSRWEKDTEAFF. CDR3 nucleotide sequence: TGTGCCAGCAGCCGAGGGAGCCGATGGGAGAAGGACACTGAAGCTTTCTTT.

This clone was counted a few times. The V and J genes are TRBV6-5 and TRBJ2-7; a possible D gene is TRBD1 (6 bases). Trimming took 6 bases from V and 1 from J, leaving 10 bases between them. The CDR3 covers 13 residues. The germline V gene encodes CDR1 MNHEY and CDR2 SVGAGI. In nucleotides, the CDR3 is TGTGCCAGCAGAAGAACAGGGTCCTACGAGCAGTACGTC. Amino acid sequence: CASRRTGSYEQYV.

This chain uses TRBV5-6 with TRBJ2-7; 8 bases line up with TRBD1. CDR1 is SGHDT, CDR2 YYEEEE, per germline. CDR3 size: 13 residues. V lost 4 bases to trimming and J lost 7 bases; unmatched junction nucleotides: 7. The CDR3, as DNA: TGTGCCAGCAGCCCCAAGACAGGGGAAGAGCAGTACGTC. This translates into CASSPKTGEEQYV.

This chain uses TRBV18 with TRBJ2-5; 10 nucleotides align to TRBD2. From germline, CDR1 is KGHSH and CDR2 LQKENI. The trim removed 4 bases at V and 5 bases at J, leaving 1 base unmatched. This CDR3 comprises 13 residues. For the CDR3, the DNA is TGTGCCAGCTCACAGACTAGCGGGGAGACCCAGTACTTC. Translation gives CASSQTSGETQYF.

The chain uses TRBV18 and TRBJ1-5, with D tentatively TRBD1 (5 bases). This CDR3 has 14 residues. The germline CDR1 and CDR2 sequences are KGHSH and LQKENI. The ends were cut back, 3 bases at V and 1 base at J, with 7 bases in the middle. The CDR3 protein is CASSPGGSNQPQHF. The CDR3 nucleotides read TGTGCCAGCTCACCGGGGGGAAGCAATCAGCCCCAGCATTTT. Using reference TRBV18 and TRBJ1-5 for the parts outside the CDR3, the full variable domain is NAGVMQNPRHLVRRRGQEARLRCSPMKGHSHVYWYRQLPEEGLKFMVYLQKENIIDESGMPKERFSAEFPKEGPSILRIQQVVRGDSAAYFCASSPGGSNQPQHFGDGTRLSIL.

The V call is TRBV5-4, the J call TRBJ2-2; D is uncertain. Germline values: CDR1 SGHNT, CDR2 YYREEE (reference sequence). Trimming shortened V by 4 bases and J by 6 bases, and 10 bases separated the two germline ends. The CDR3 is 13 residues long. The CDR3 protein is CASSQVPSGELFF. For the CDR3, the DNA is TGTGCCAGCAGCCAAGTTCCATCCGGGGAGCTGTTTTTT.

This clone was seen just once. The V gene is TRBV5-1, the J gene TRBJ1-6; a weak D match, TRBD1 (6 bases). CDR3 length equals 13 residues. In germline, CDR1 is SGHRS, CDR2 YFSETQ. V lost 2 bases and J lost 10, with 10 bases in between. CDR3 nucleotides: TGCGCCAGCAGCTTTGAGGGGACATCACCCCTCCACTTT. It yields the protein CASSFEGTSPLHF. The variable domain in full, completed from reference TRBV5-1 and TRBJ1-6, reads KAGVTQTPRYLIKTRGQQVTLSCSPISGHRSVSWYQQTPGQGLQFLFEYFSETQRNKGNFPGRFSGRQFSNSRSEMNVSTLELGDSALYLCASSFEGTSPLHFGNGTRLTVT.

The rearrangement joins TRBV5-1 to TRBJ2-3; 8 positions match TRBD1. With 4 bases clipped from V and 3 bases from J, the junction kept 10 bases outside the gene matches. This CDR3 is 16 amino acids long. Germline CDR1 SGHRS, CDR2 YFSETQ. CDR3 in amino acids: CASSPIIQGATDTQYF. CDR3 DNA sequence: TGCGCCAGCAGCCCAATAATCCAGGGGGCGACAGATACGCAGTATTTT.

The chain employs TRBV18 and TRBJ2-3; D possibly corresponds to TRBD1 (5 bases). This CDR3 is 17 amino acids long. Germline values: CDR1 KGHSH, CDR2 LQKENI. V lost 3 bases, J lost 3 bases, and 19 bases lay in between. CDR3 DNA sequence: TGTGCCAGCTCACCCGTAGGGGCACTTCTTACGACAGATACGCAGTATTTT. Residues: CASSPVGALLTTDTQYF.

The V and J genes are TRBV7-2 and TRBJ2-5; D gene unclear. This CDR3 has 15 residues. V lost 1 base and J 2 bases, leaving 11 bases between the germline ends. Germline CDR1 and CDR2: SGHTA and FQGNSA. CDR3 loop: CASSLVTDPQETQYF. The DNA for the CDR3 is TGTGCCAGCAGCTTAGTTACGGATCCTCAAGAGACCCAGTACTTC.

V and J are TRBV7-3 and TRBJ1-2; 12 nucleotides align to TRBD1. The CDR3 is 14 amino acids. V trimming: 8 bases; J trimming: 10 bases; junction bases outside the gene matches: 11. The germline CDR1 and CDR2 sequences are SGHTA and FQGTGA. CDR3 nucleotide sequence: TGTGCCAGCGGCGACCCCGGGACAGGGGGCGTCTACACCTTC. Residues: CASGDPGTGGVYTF.

J is TRBJ2-1 and V is TRBV18, with 9 bases matching TRBD1. The germline V gene has CDR1 KGHSH and CDR2 LQKENI. The junction had 3 bases not matched to a gene; V was cut back by 0 bases and J by 9 bases. The CDR3 covers 14 residues. DNA of the CDR3: TGTGCCAGCTCACCACCGGGACAGGGCAGTGAGCAGTTCTTC. Residues: CASSPPGQGSEQFF.

The chain employs TRBV5-4 and TRBJ2-3, with TRBD1 matching 9 bases. Germline CDR1 is SGHNT and CDR2 is YYREEE (reference sequence). This CDR3 has 16 amino acids. V shed 4 bases, J shed 4 bases, and the junction held 10 bases outside the gene matches. The chain's CDR3 is CASSTDRGSGSDTQYF. The CDR3 DNA is TGTGCCAGCAGCACGGACAGGGGATCTGGCTCAGATACGCAGTATTTT.

This sequence joins TRBV7-2 and TRBJ1-6; D gene uncertain. The germline V and J ends were trimmed by 5 bases and 7 bases, with 12 bases remaining between them. Looked up from germline, CDR1 is SGHTA and CDR2 is FQGNSA. The CDR3 runs to 14 residues. The CDR3 sequence is CASSPERGNSPLHF. CDR3 DNA: TGTGCCAGCAGCCCCGAACGAGGGAATTCACCCCTCCACTTT.